This T cell receptor (beta chain) was identified during a study of graft-versus-host responses after intestinal transplantation. At the level of the study: Induction using anti-thymocyte globulin, followed by tacrolimus and steroids for roughly 3 years, was given to all recipients.

On this clone itself: The antigen remains undetermined.

V dropped 4 bases and J dropped 1 base, with 11 bases sitting between them. Per the germline V gene, CDR1 is SGHRS and CDR2 is YFSETQ. This CDR3 contains 14 residues. The assay was immunoSEQ multiplex PCR, and TCRdb's table has in-frame clones only and misses some. There are approximately 90,000 clones in the sample; approximately 80% occur only once, and approximately 0.88% lies in the top ten. V gene TRBV5-1 combines with J gene TRBJ1-1, with D perhaps TRBD1 (6 bases). Sequencing was performed on unstimulated CD4+ T cells sorted from spleen or lymph node cells, taken before intestinal transplant. The sequence was obtained from a human donor who received an intestinal transplant. The CDR3 coding sequence is TGCGCCAGCAGCGAGGGACACCAGAACACTGAAGCTTTCTTT. Encoded protein: CASSEGHQNTEAFF.